The clone carrying this TCR beta chain was observed a single time. The protocol was immunoSEQ multiplex PCR, while the TCRdb copy is restricted to in-frame clones and leaves out a portion. The sample carries tens of thousands of clones, about 85% recorded once. The V gene lost 10 bases and the J gene lost 7 bases, with 11 bases spanning the gap. CDR3 length: 12 amino acids. The germline V gene has CDR1 SNHLY and CDR2 FYNNEI. The data stem from a study of OX40 agonist ivuxolimab in advanced cancers. Across the whole study: Enrolled patients in dose escalation had cancers that were hepatocellular carcinoma, melanoma, renal cell or head and neck cancer. Having had anti-PD-1, anti-PD-L1 or anti-CTLA-4 therapy before was allowed, and over 35% had some. Three patients responded partially, comprising one with hepatocellular carcinoma and two with cutaneous melanoma.

V and J are TRBV2 and TRBJ1-6; D is uncertain. The material sequenced was CD4+ or CD8+ T cells sorted from blood, taken in a trial of the OX40 agonist ivuxolimab. This TCR came from an adult with an advanced solid tumor such as melanoma, head and neck, liver or kidney cancer. CDR3 DNA sequence: TGTGCCAAGGACGGTGTAAATTCACCCCTCCACTTT. Protein sequence: CAKDGVNSPLHF. Full variable domain (outside the CDR3, taken from reference TRBV2 and TRBJ1-6): EPEVTQTPSHQVTQMGQEVILRCVPISNHLYFYWYRQILGQKVEFLVSFYNNEISEKSEIFDDQFSVERPDGSNFTLKIRSTKLEDSAMYFCAKDGVNSPLHFGNGTRLTVT.